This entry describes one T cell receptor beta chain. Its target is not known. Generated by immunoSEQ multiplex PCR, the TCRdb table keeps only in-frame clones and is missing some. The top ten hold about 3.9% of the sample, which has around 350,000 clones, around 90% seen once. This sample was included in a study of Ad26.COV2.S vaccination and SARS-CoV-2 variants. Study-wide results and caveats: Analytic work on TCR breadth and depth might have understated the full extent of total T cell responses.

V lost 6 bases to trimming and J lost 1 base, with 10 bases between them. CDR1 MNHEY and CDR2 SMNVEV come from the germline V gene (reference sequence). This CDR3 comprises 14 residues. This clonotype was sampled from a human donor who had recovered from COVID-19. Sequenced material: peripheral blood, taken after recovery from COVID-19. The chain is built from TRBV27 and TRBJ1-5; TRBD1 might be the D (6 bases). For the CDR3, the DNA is TGTGCCAGCAGCTATCAGGGGAGCAATCAGCCCCAGCATTTT. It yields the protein CASSYQGSNQPQHF.